This T cell receptor (beta chain) was captured in a study of shared clonotypes between healthy human individuals. General study findings and limits: In contrast to clonotypes shared by all four donors, non-shared clonotypes had lower generation probabilities.

Comment on this clone: Its antigen is unknown.

Profiling relied on immunoSEQ multiplex PCR, and the TCRdb table lists in-frame clones only, not all of them. The sample includes about 1.5 million clones, roughly 98% seen only once; the top ten take less than 0.55%. This TCR derives from a man aged 25-45 years in good health. The sequenced sample consisted of naive CD4+ T cells sorted from blood. Sample subset: CD45RA+ positively selected.

Written as DNA, the CDR3 is TGTGCCAGTAGAACGCCGGGAATGCCCGGGGAGCTGTTTTTT. Translation: CASRTPGMPGELFF. The J gene is TRBJ2-2, the V gene TRBV19, with D maybe TRBD2 (5 bases). The CDR3 contains 14 residues. From germline, CDR1 is LNHDA and CDR2 SQIVND (reference sequence). The V end was cut by 6 bases, the J end by 6 bases, with 14 bases between.